These 29 T cell receptor beta chains were sequenced from one sample in a study of response to subunit inactivated influenza vaccine. Via MiXCR, TCRdb re-called the RT-PCR reads, giving one row per CDR3 protein. The table has 280,000 or so distinct CDR3 sequences, 20% to 25% seen once. Specimen: PBMCs from blood, collected about 20 months after vaccination. These receptors were obtained from a man between 50 and 75 years old who received an inactivated influenza vaccine.

This clonotype was counted between two and nine times. The junction and the germline gene differ at one end; a read error may be behind it. V usage is TRBV6-2 or TRBV6-3 and J usage is TRBJ1-5, with 9 bases identical to TRBD1. The CDR3 is 12 residues long. Germline CDR1 MNHEY, CDR2 SVGEGT. The CDR3 protein is CASRIGQGPPHF. CDR3 coding DNA: TGTGCCAGCAGGATCGGACAGGGGCCCCCGCATTTT.

The J gene is TRBJ1-2, the V gene TRBV29-1; a possible D gene is TRBD1 (5 bases). The germline V gene has CDR1 SQVTM and CDR2 ANQGSEA. Trimming removed 7 bases at V and 0 bases at J, with 18 bases between. The CDR3 consists of 15 residues. CDR3 coding DNA: TGCAGCGCCAGCCCCCCGGGGGGGACTAACTATGGCTACACCTTC. Translating gives CSASPPGGTNYGYTF.

This chain joins TRBV20-1 and TRBJ2-3, with 9 bases lining up with TRBD2. CDR1 and CDR2 (germline): DFQATT, SNEGSKA (reference sequence). The CDR3 length is 16 residues. The J segment lost 6 bases and the V segment lost 6 bases, leaving 16 bases of the junction unmatched. CDR3 amino acids: CSANTMTSGVGDTQYF. The DNA of the CDR3 is TGCAGTGCCAACACGATGACTAGCGGAGTTGGGGATACGCAGTATTTT.

There are a few counts of this clonotype. The CDR3 region has the DNA TGTGCCAGCAGTAATTCCGAGGTTAGGGAGCAGCCCCAGCATTTT. Translation gives CASSNSEVREQPQHF. The rearrangement links TRBV7-9 to TRBJ1-5; D is unclear. Trimming removed 6 bases at V and 7 bases at J, with 19 bases between. Germline CDR1 reads SEHNR; CDR2 reads FQNEAQ (reference sequence). The CDR3 is 15 amino acids.

This clonotype was seen a few times. The J gene is TRBJ2-4, the V gene TRBV15; D not resolved. Trimming left V 1 base short and J 0 bases short, with 13 bases between. From germline, CDR1 is LNHNV and CDR2 YYDKDF (reference sequence). CDR3 length equals 17 residues. The CDR3 nucleotides read TGTGCCACCAGCAGAGCTGGTGGCTTCCTAGCCAAAAACATTCAGTACTTC. Translation gives CATSRAGGFLAKNIQYF. Together with reference TRBV15 and TRBJ2-4, the CDR3 gives the full variable domain: DAMVIQNPRYQVTQFGKPVTLSCSQTLNHNVMYWYQQKSSQAPKLLFHYYDKDFNNEADTPDNFQSRRPNTSFCFLDIRSPGLGDTAMYLCATSRAGGFLAKNIQYFGAGTRLSVL.

This chain connects TRBV4-2 to TRBJ2-3; TRBD2 aligns across 9 bases. Germline CDR1 LGHNA, CDR2 YNFKEQ. The CDR3 is 16 residues long. Trimming at V came to 2 bases and at J to 4 bases, leaving 7 bases not matched to a gene. The CDR3 DNA follows: TGTGCCAGCAGCCAAACGTTGCGGGAGGGGGCAGATACGCAGTATTTT. Translated, it gives CASSQTLREGADTQYF.

This clonotype was picked up a small number of times. The chain is built from TRBV7-2 and TRBJ1-5, with D maybe TRBD1 (6 bases). The CDR3 is made up of 14 amino acids. From germline, CDR1 is SGHTA and CDR2 FQGNSA. Trimming pared 5 bases from V and 4 bases from J, leaving 12 bases between. The CDR3 here is CASSMGHYNQPQHF. The CDR3 region has the DNA TGTGCCAGCAGCATGGGACATTATAATCAGCCCCAGCATTTT.

The genes are TRBV12-3 or TRBV12-4 and TRBJ2-1, with a possible D match to TRBD1 (6 bases). This CDR3 spans 15 amino acids. With 2 bases removed from V and 8 bases from J, the gap between germline ends came to 16 bases. CDR3 nucleotides: TGTGCCAGCAGTTTATCAGGGGCTAACGTCTATGAGCAGTTCTTC. Translated: CASSLSGANVYEQFF.

The rearrangement joins TRBV5-5 to TRBJ2-5, with 7 bases matching TRBD1. V was clipped by 2 bases and J by 5 bases; unmatched bases: 9. The V gene's germline CDR1 is SGHKS and CDR2 YYEKEE (reference sequence). The CDR3 has 15 amino acids. CDR3 sequence (DNA): TGTGCCAGCAGCTTAGACAGGGTCTCTAGGGAGACCCAGTACTTC. Protein: CASSLDRVSRETQYF.

This clonotype was seen a handful of times. This chain connects TRBV4-1 to TRBJ1-3, with D tentatively TRBD1 (6 bases). The CDR3 contains 15 residues. The V and J ends lost 4 bases and 1 base respectively, with 11 bases between them. Per the germline V gene, CDR1 is MGHRA and CDR2 is YSYEKL. CDR3 residues: CASSLSGQSGNTIYF. The CDR3 coding sequence is TGCGCCAGCAGCCTATCCGGACAGTCTGGAAACACCATATATTTT.

This clonotype showed up just a few times. The DNA for the CDR3 is TGCAGTGCTAGGACAGGGGTCAATGAGCAGTTCTTC. It specifies CSARTGVNEQFF. The chain couples TRBV20-1 to TRBJ2-1; 8 bases map to TRBD1. Germline V gene sequence: CDR1 DFQATT, CDR2 SNEGSKA (reference sequence). The V segment lost 3 bases and the J segment 6 bases; nucleotides outside the gene matches: 1. This CDR3 is 12 amino acids long.

V usage is TRBV3-1 and J usage is TRBJ2-1, with TRBD2 matching over 14 bases. The CDR3 sequence is 15 residues long. With V trimmed by 5 bases and J by 9 bases, 6 bases remained unmatched. CDR1 and CDR2 (germline): LGHDT, YNNKEL (reference sequence). CDR3 amino acids: CASSNGGLAGAEQFF. The CDR3 DNA sequence: TGTGCCAGCAGCAACGGGGGACTAGCGGGAGCTGAGCAGTTCTTC.

This clonotype was counted between two and nine times. The chain links TRBV28 to TRBJ2-1; D not resolved. V shed 2 bases and J shed 1 base, with 15 bases lying between them. Germline-derived CDR1 and CDR2 are MDHEN and SYDVKM. The CDR3 runs 17 residues. CDR3 nucleotide sequence: TGTGCCAGCAGTTTACCACGGGCAGGAAGGTCCTACAATGAGCAGTTCTTC. It specifies CASSLPRAGRSYNEQFF.

This clonotype occurred a few times. V is TRBV28 and J is TRBJ1-6, with 7 bases identical to TRBD1. The trim removed 6 bases at V and 6 bases at J, leaving 5 bases unmatched. Germline V gives CDR1 MDHEN, CDR2 SYDVKM. This CDR3 region has 14 residues. CDR3 sequence (DNA): TGTGCCAGCAGGGGAGGGGGCAGTAATTCACCCCTCCACTTT. Amino acid sequence: CASRGGGSNSPLHF.

This clonotype has more than one count but fewer than ten. This chain connects TRBV6-2 or TRBV6-3 to TRBJ1-5; D ambiguous. The CDR3 runs 13 residues. The V gene lost 6 bases and the J gene lost 6 bases, with 12 bases spanning the gap. The germline gives CDR1 MNHEY, CDR2 SVGEGT. The CDR3, as DNA: TGTGCCAGCAGCCCCGCGACAATTCAGCCCCAGCATTTT. It encodes CASSPATIQPQHF.

This clonotype came up a few times. CDR3 in amino acids: CASSAHLAGEVSNEQFF. The CDR3 DNA is TGTGCCAGCAGCGCCCACCTAGCGGGAGAAGTAAGCAATGAGCAGTTCTTC. The chain combines TRBV7-9 with TRBJ2-1; 10 bases fit TRBD2. The CDR3 is made up of 17 amino acids. J lost 6 bases, V lost 5 bases, and 13 bases had no gene match. Germline CDR1 and CDR2: SEHNR and FQNEAQ (reference sequence).

The chain is built from TRBV25-1 and TRBJ1-4; perhaps TRBD1 as D (5 bases). This CDR3 has 14 amino acids. V lost 7 bases and J lost 5, with 14 bases in between. Germline assignment: CDR1 MGHDK and CDR2 SYGVNS. The CDR3 bases are TGTGCCAGCACCACAACGACAGAAAATGAAAAACTGTTTTTT. Translation gives CASTTTTENEKLFF. Supplemented by reference TRBV25-1 and TRBJ1-4, the full variable domain reads EADIYQTPRYLVIGTGKKITLECSQTMGHDKMYWYQQDPGMELHLIHYSYGVNSTEKGDLSSESTVSRIRTEHFPLTLESARPSHTSQYLCASTTTTENEKLFFGSGTQLSVL.

This clonotype has a handful of counts. This chain uses TRBV6-1 with TRBJ1-6, with D maybe TRBD1 (5 bases). V was clipped by 6 bases and J by 6 bases, with 12 bases between them. Germline loops: CDR1 MNHNS, CDR2 SASEGT. The CDR3 is 14 amino acids. CDR3: CASRRGVGNSPLHF. CDR3 coding DNA: TGTGCCAGCAGGCGGGGGGTCGGTAATTCACCCCTCCACTTT.

The J gene is TRBJ1-6, the V gene TRBV28; D possibly corresponds to TRBD1 (5 bases). The CDR3 runs to 15 residues. Trimming shortened V by 3 bases and J by 6 bases, and 12 bases separated the two germline ends. CDR1 and CDR2 (germline): MDHEN, SYDVKM. CDR3 sequence reads: CASSFRGPTNSPLHF. The CDR3 coding sequence is TGTGCCAGCAGTTTTAGGGGACCTACTAATTCACCCCTCCACTTT.

V gene TRBV12-5 combines with J gene TRBJ2-2; D perhaps matches TRBD2 (6 bases). The length of the CDR3 is 15 residues. Germline V lookup: CDR1 LGHNT, CDR2 FRNRAP. V dropped 2 bases and J dropped 2 bases, with 9 bases sitting between them. The DNA of the CDR3 is TGTGCTAGTGGTTTGTCGGCGGGAAACACCGGGGAGCTGTTTTTT. It is translated as CASGLSAGNTGELFF.

The chain is built from TRBV7-2 and TRBJ1-6; D unclear. V lost 1 base, J lost 9 bases, and 7 bases lay in between. Germline assignment: CDR1 SGHTA and CDR2 FQGNSA. CDR3 length: 13 residues. As DNA, the CDR3 is TGTGCCAGCAGCTTAGGGGCTACTTCACCCCTCCACTTT. Translating gives CASSLGATSPLHF.

This clonotype has a count of ten or more. The chain employs TRBV6-1 and TRBJ1-2; no definite D call. V gave up 4 bases and J gave up 2 bases, with 5 bases separating them. Germline-derived CDR1 and CDR2 are MNHNS and SASEGT. The CDR3 consists of 12 residues. The CDR3 region has the DNA TGTGCCAGCAGTGGGACCAACTATGGCTACACCTTC. Protein product: CASSGTNYGYTF.

This clonotype was picked up many times. The chain has TRBV7-8 and TRBJ1-4, with 8 bases lining up with TRBD1. The CDR3 runs to 20 residues. Trimming took 5 bases from V and 2 from J; bases not matched to a gene: 19. Germline V gives CDR1 SGHVS, CDR2 FQNEAQ. CDR3 DNA: TGTGCCAGCAGCCCGAACAGGGGATGGACAGGGCCGAGGACTAATGAAAAACTGTTTTTT. It is translated as CASSPNRGWTGPRTNEKLFF. Complete variable domain (other parts from reference TRBV7-8 and TRBJ1-4): GAGVSQSPRYKVAKRGQDVALRCDPISGHVSLFWYQQALGQGPEFLTYFQNEAQLDKSGLPSDRFFAERPEGSVSTLKIQRTQQEDSAVYLCASSPNRGWTGPRTNEKLFFGSGTQLSVL.

The chain couples TRBV20-1 to TRBJ2-1; TRBD2 might be the D (6 bases). Germline V gene lookup returns CDR1 DFQATT and CDR2 SNEGSKA (reference sequence). The V gene lost 0 bases and the J gene lost 10 bases, with 16 bases spanning the gap. CDR3 length: 14 residues. Here the CDR3 DNA reads TGCAGTGCTAGAGATTTGGGAGGAAAGTGGGAGCAGTTCTTC. Amino acids: CSARDLGGKWEQFF.

The CDR3 DNA reads as TGCAGTGCTAGGCGGCTCGCCGATTTGTTGGGAAACATTCAGTACTTC. Translated, it gives CSARRLADLLGNIQYF. J is TRBJ2-4 and V is TRBV20-1; no clear D. CDR3 length: 16 amino acids. Germline CDR1 DFQATT, CDR2 SNEGSKA (reference sequence). Trimming pared 3 bases from V and 6 bases from J, leaving 21 bases between.

The chain has TRBV9 and TRBJ1-5; 7 bases align to TRBD1. Trimming took 4 bases from V and 7 from J; bases not matched to a gene: 14. The CDR3 runs to 16 residues. In germline, CDR1 is SGDLS, CDR2 YYNGEE. CDR3 sequence (DNA): TGTGCCAGCAGCCCAGGGGCAGGGGGAGTGGGGCAGCCCCAGCATTTT. Translation gives CASSPGAGGVGQPQHF.

The rearrangement uses TRBV12-3 or TRBV12-4 and TRBJ2-7; 7 bases map to TRBD2. The CDR3 spans 15 residues. Unmatched junction bases numbered 7, after V lost 3 bases and J lost 2 bases. CDR3 DNA sequence: TGTGCCAGCAGTTTCGGCAGGGCGGGGGCCTACGAGCAGTACTTC. Encoded protein: CASSFGRAGAYEQYF.

The chain recombines TRBV4-1 with TRBJ1-5; TRBD1 matches 9 bases. Germline CDR1 reads MGHRA; CDR2 reads YSYEKL. Germline trimming cut 3 bases from V and 6 bases from J; bases unmatched to any gene: 12. This CDR3 has 17 residues. CDR3 sequence reads: CASSQVSGQGQGQPQHF. For the CDR3, the DNA is TGCGCCAGCAGCCAGGTATCGGGACAGGGACAAGGTCAGCCCCAGCATTTT.

This chain joins TRBV5-8 and TRBJ1-1, with D hard to call. Germline CDR1 SGHTS, CDR2 YDEGEE. The germline V and J ends were trimmed by 3 bases and 1 base, with 10 bases remaining between them. The CDR3 runs 14 residues. The CDR3 DNA sequence: TGTGCCAGCAGCTCCAGAGGGTCGAACACTGAAGCTTTCTTT. Translating it yields CASSSRGSNTEAFF.